These 14 T cell receptor beta chains originate from one sample sequenced in a study of beta chain features in type 1 diabetes. Study results and caveats: TCRB CDR3 length was moderately but significantly reduced in all four CD4+ subsets of Type 1 diabetes patients.

These TCRs' antigens remain unknown. The whole isolated RNA underwent reverse transcription, so sequencing captured expressed TCRB transcripts. The method was immunoSEQ multiplex PCR; TCRdb's version includes in-frame clones alone and lacks a portion of them. The sample contains 20,000 to 25,000 clones, around three fifths of which appear only once. The sequenced sample consisted of stem cell memory CD4+ T cells from blood. These TCRs come from a young man with type 1 diabetes.

The chain links TRBV28 to TRBJ2-2, with D unresolved. The CDR3 is 13 residues long. Germline values: CDR1 MDHEN, CDR2 SYDVKM. The ends were cut back, 6 bases at V and 6 bases at J, with 11 bases in the middle. In DNA, the CDR3 is TGTGCCAGCAGCGTCACAGTCTCCGGGGAGCTGTTTTTT. Translation gives CASSVTVSGELFF.

This clone came up a few times. The chain couples TRBV29-1 to TRBJ2-2, with a tentative D call TRBD2 (5 bases). CDR1 and CDR2 (germline): SQVTM, ANQGSEA. This CDR3 comprises 15 residues. V was clipped by 3 bases and J by 4 bases, with 15 bases between them. CDR3 in DNA: TGCAGCGTTGATTCGGGGTGGGGAACCACCGGGGAGCTGTTTTTT. This codes for CSVDSGWGTTGELFF.

The chain combines TRBV4-1 with TRBJ2-3, with D possibly matching TRBD1 (5 bases). The germline V and J ends were trimmed by 2 bases and 3 bases, with 9 bases remaining between them. This CDR3 has 14 residues. Germline values: CDR1 MGHRA, CDR2 YSYEKL. The CDR3 is CASSQQGVTDTQYF. CDR3 in DNA: TGCGCCAGCAGCCAACAAGGGGTTACAGATACGCAGTATTTT.

The chain uses TRBV5-1 and TRBJ1-1; D is possibly TRBD1 (5 bases). The CDR3 extends over 16 amino acids. Trimming left V 4 bases short and J 3 bases short, with 19 bases between. Germline V gives CDR1 SGHRS, CDR2 YFSETQ. The CDR3 DNA is TGCGCCAGCAGCCTGGGACCCGAGGCTGGAGACACTGAAGCTTTCTTT. Amino acids: CASSLGPEAGDTEAFF.

This chain links TRBV6-1 with TRBJ1-4; D remains ambiguous. The CDR3 covers 13 residues. Germline CDR1 and CDR2: MNHNS and SASEGT. Trimming took 2 bases from V and 4 from J, leaving 5 bases between them. The CDR3 loop is CASSELVNEKLFF. The CDR3 DNA sequence: TGTGCCAGCAGTGAACTTGTTAATGAAAAACTGTTTTTT.

This clone occurred once. The chain recombines TRBV9 with TRBJ2-1; 11 bases are a match to TRBD2. Germline CDR1 and CDR2: SGDLS and YYNGEE. The junction had 6 bases not matched to a gene; V was cut back by 4 bases and J by 3 bases. The CDR3 has 16 residues. This CDR3 reads CASSPGLAGFYNEQFF. CDR3 nucleotide sequence: TGTGCCAGCAGCCCAGGACTAGCGGGTTTCTACAATGAGCAGTTCTTC. Full variable domain (remainder filled in from reference TRBV9 and TRBJ2-1): DSGVTQTPKHLITATGQRVTLRCSPRSGDLSVYWYQQSLDQGLQFLIQYYNGEERAKGNILERFSAQQFPDLHSELNLSSLELGDSALYFCASSPGLAGFYNEQFFGPGTRLTVL.

V is TRBV7-9 and J is TRBJ1-4; 8 bases line up with TRBD1. The CDR3 consists of 14 residues. The germline V gene has CDR1 SEHNR and CDR2 FQNEAQ (reference sequence). J gave up 5 bases and V 5 bases, and 4 bases lay outside the gene matches. CDR3: CASSARTGNEKLFF. CDR3 sequence (DNA): TGTGCCAGCAGCGCGCGGACAGGGAATGAAAAACTGTTTTTT.

V gene TRBV5-4 combines with J gene TRBJ1-2; TRBD1 agrees at 8 bases. This CDR3 contains 15 residues. CDR1 SGHNT and CDR2 YYREEE come from the germline V gene (reference sequence). V shed 4 bases and J 3 bases; nucleotides not matched to a gene: 8. CDR3 nucleotide sequence: TGTGCCAGCAGCAGAGGACAGGGTATTGACTATGGCTACACCTTC. This encodes CASSRGQGIDYGYTF.

V is TRBV18 and J is TRBJ2-2; TRBD2 matches 7 bases. Germline V gives CDR1 KGHSH, CDR2 LQKENI. The ends lost 2 bases at V and 3 bases at J; junction bases unmatched: 6. The CDR3 consists of 16 residues. CDR3 DNA sequence: TGTGCCAGCTCACCAATGGTAGCGGGTCACACCGGGGAGCTGTTTTTT. It translates to CASSPMVAGHTGELFF.

The J gene is TRBJ1-3, the V gene TRBV6-5, with TRBD1 matching over 7 bases. Germline CDR1 is MNHEY and CDR2 is SVGAGI. With V trimmed by 6 bases and J by 0 bases, 5 bases remained unmatched. The CDR3 contains 15 residues. CDR3 coding DNA: TGTGCCAGCAGGCAACGACAGGGCTCTGGAAACACCATATATTTT. It yields the protein CASRQRQGSGNTIYF.

This chain joins TRBV10-2 and TRBJ2-3; weak D call: TRBD1 (6 bases). The CDR3 totals 14 residues. Germline V gene data show CDR1 as WSHSY and CDR2 as SAAADI. Trimming pared 8 bases from V and 2 bases from J, leaving 14 bases between. CDR3 bases: TGCGCCAGCGGAACCCGACAGGTCACAGATACGCAGTATTTT. This translates into CASGTRQVTDTQYF.

The V and J genes are TRBV28 and TRBJ1-4; D is unresolved. This CDR3 has 15 residues. CDR1 is MDHEN and CDR2 is SYDVKM in the germline V gene. With 4 bases removed from V and 7 bases from J, the gap between germline ends came to 16 bases. For the CDR3, the DNA is TGTGCCAGCAGTTCCCCGGGGTTCGGTACTGAAAAACTGTTTTTT. Protein sequence: CASSSPGFGTEKLFF.

The chain links TRBV7-2 to TRBJ1-5, with 9 bases aligning to TRBD1. V gave up 5 bases and J gave up 6 bases; unmatched junction bases: 8. The CDR3 loop spans 15 amino acids. Germline V CDR1 and CDR2: SGHTA, FQGNSA. CDR3 nucleotide sequence: TGTGCCAGCAGCACCCGGACAGGGGACGGTCAGCCCCAGCATTTT. It yields the protein CASSTRTGDGQPQHF.

The V and J genes are TRBV7-9 and TRBJ2-4, with 12 bases lining up with TRBD2. The V gene end was trimmed by 1 base and the J gene end by 4 bases; junction bases not matched to a gene: 2. CDR3 size: 16 residues. In germline, CDR1 is SEHNR, CDR2 FQNEAQ (reference sequence). Here the CDR3 reads CASSLVLAGGKNIQYF. The CDR3 bases are TGTGCCAGCAGCTTAGTACTAGCGGGGGGAAAAAACATTCAGTACTTC.